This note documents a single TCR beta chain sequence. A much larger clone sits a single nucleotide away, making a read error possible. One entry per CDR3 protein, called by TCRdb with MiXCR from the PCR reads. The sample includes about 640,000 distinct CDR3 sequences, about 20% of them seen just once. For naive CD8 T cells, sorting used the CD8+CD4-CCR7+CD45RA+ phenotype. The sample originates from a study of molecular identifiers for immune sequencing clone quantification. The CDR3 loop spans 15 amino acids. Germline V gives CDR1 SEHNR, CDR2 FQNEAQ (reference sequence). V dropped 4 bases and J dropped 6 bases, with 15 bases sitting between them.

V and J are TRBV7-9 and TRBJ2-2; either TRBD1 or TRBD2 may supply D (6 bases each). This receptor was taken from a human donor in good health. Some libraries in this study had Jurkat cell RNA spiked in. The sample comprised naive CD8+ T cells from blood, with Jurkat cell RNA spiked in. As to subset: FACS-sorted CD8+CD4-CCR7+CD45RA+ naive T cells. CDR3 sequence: CASSWAAGEAGELFF. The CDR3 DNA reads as TGTGCCAGCAGCTGGGCGGCAGGGGAGGCCGGGGAGCTGTTTTTT.